These 20 T cell receptor beta chains came from one sample sequenced in a study of OX40 agonist ivuxolimab in advanced cancers. Assay: immunoSEQ multiplex PCR; the TCRdb copy retains only in-frame clones and omits some. The profile covers about 110,000 clones, with approximately 90% appearing a single time and 0.4% to 0.6% taken by the ten largest. Sequences were derived from CD4+ or CD8+ T cells sorted from blood, sampled in a trial of the OX40 agonist ivuxolimab. These receptors were collected from an adult with an advanced solid tumor such as melanoma, head and neck, liver or kidney cancer.

The chain is built from TRBV10-3 and TRBJ2-1; D tentatively reads TRBD1 or TRBD2 (5 bases each). Trimming shortened V by 6 bases and J by 4 bases, and 10 bases separated the two germline ends. Germline CDR1 ENHRY, CDR2 SYGVKD. The CDR3 contains 13 residues. For the CDR3, the DNA is TGTGCCATCAGCCGGGACGGATACAATGAGCAGTTCTTC. It codes for CAISRDGYNEQFF.

The V and J genes are TRBV4-1 and TRBJ2-1, with 10 bases lining up with TRBD2. The CDR3 is 15 amino acids. Losses at the gene ends were 5 bases for V and 4 bases for J; bases not matched to a gene: 5. Per the germline V gene, CDR1 is MGHRA and CDR2 is YSYEKL. The CDR3 spells CASSNPSGGYNEQFF. CDR3 DNA sequence: TGCGCCAGCAGCAACCCTAGCGGGGGTTACAATGAGCAGTTCTTC.

In its sample, this clone was seen once. The chain links TRBV7-2 to TRBJ2-5; D may be TRBD2 (5 bases). This CDR3 spans 15 amino acids. The V gene's germline CDR1 is SGHTA and CDR2 FQGNSA. V was cut by 2 bases and J by 5 bases, with 15 bases left in between. The DNA for the CDR3 is TGTGCCAGCAGCTTAACCGGACCCGGCGGGGAGACCCAGTACTTC. Protein sequence: CASSLTGPGGETQYF.

The chain has TRBV25-1 and TRBJ1-4; D might be TRBD1 (6 bases). Germline CDR1 MGHDK, CDR2 SYGVNS. The V end lost 7 bases, the J end lost 13 bases, and 16 bases lay between the germline ends. The CDR3 contains 12 residues. CDR3 in amino acids: CASTPGGAGLFF. CDR3 bases: TGTGCCAGCACGCCTGGGGGGGCCGGACTGTTTTTT. The full variable domain, rest sourced from reference TRBV25-1 and TRBJ1-4, is EADIYQTPRYLVIGTGKKITLECSQTMGHDKMYWYQQDPGMELHLIHYSYGVNSTEKGDLSSESTVSRIRTEHFPLTLESARPSHTSQYLCASTPGGAGLFFGSGTQLSVL.

The chain has TRBV6-6 and TRBJ1-5; possible D gene TRBD1, 5 bases. Per the germline V gene, CDR1 is MNHNY and CDR2 is SVGAGI (reference sequence). The CDR3 contains 16 residues. Trimming cost V 0 bases and J 2 bases, with 11 bases left between them. The CDR3 nucleotides are TGTGCCAGCAGTTACTCGTCAGGGAAGGGCAATCAGCCCCAGCATTTT. This sequence encodes CASSYSSGKGNQPQHF.

This chain's CDR3 is CASSLGTPDEKLFF. The CDR3 nucleotides read TGTGCCAGCAGTCTCGGGACACCTGATGAAAAACTGTTTTTT. V gene TRBV28 combines with J gene TRBJ1-4; a weak D match, TRBD1 (6 bases). The length of the CDR3 is 14 residues. V was shortened by 5 bases and J by 6 bases, with 13 bases between the two germline ends. Germline CDR1 and CDR2: MDHEN and SYDVKM.

The rearrangement joins TRBV6-6 to TRBJ2-3; unclear D gene. Trimming left V 10 bases short and J 10 bases short, with 18 bases between. This CDR3 has 12 amino acids. CDR1 and CDR2 (germline): MNHNY, SVGAGI (reference sequence). The CDR3 nucleotides read TGTGCCACCGAAGAATATGGGGTGGCGCAGTATTTT. It encodes CATEEYGVAQYF.

This chain uses TRBV10-1 with TRBJ2-7; D uncertain. Germline-derived CDR1 and CDR2 are WNHNN and SYGVQD (reference sequence). V was trimmed by 0 bases and J by 1 base, leaving 7 bases between them. This CDR3 is 14 amino acids long. The CDR3 loop is CASSESGLSYEQYF. CDR3 nucleotide sequence: TGCGCCAGCAGTGAGTCAGGGTTGTCCTACGAGCAGTACTTC.

This clone showed up many times. The rearrangement joins TRBV18 to TRBJ1-3; D is perhaps TRBD1 (5 bases). Germline V gene sequence: CDR1 KGHSH, CDR2 LQKENI. The V end lost 3 bases, the J end lost 2 bases, and 11 bases lay between the germline ends. This CDR3 is built from 15 residues. The CDR3 nucleotides are TGTGCCAGCTCACCCCAGGGAAACACTGGAAACACCATATATTTT. It codes for CASSPQGNTGNTIYF.

This clone appeared a single time. This chain joins TRBV6-6 and TRBJ1-1, with unresolved D. This CDR3 is built from 15 residues. Trimming removed 6 bases from V and 0 bases from J, with 14 bases in between. Germline CDR1 is MNHNY and CDR2 is SVGAGI (reference sequence). The CDR3 loop is CASRDETGLNTEAFF. The CDR3 nucleotides read TGTGCCAGCAGGGACGAAACCGGACTGAACACTGAAGCTTTCTTT.

This clone was counted a few times. The chain links TRBV7-2 to TRBJ2-5; TRBD1 matches 8 bases. Germline V gene sequence: CDR1 SGHTA, CDR2 FQGNSA. This CDR3 contains 14 residues. Trimming took 4 bases from V and 2 from J; bases not matched to a gene: 3. In nucleotides, the CDR3 is TGTGCCAGCAGCTACGGGACAGGACAAGAGACCCAGTACTTC. Amino acid sequence: CASSYGTGQETQYF.

The chain carries TRBV10-1 and TRBJ1-3; D is uncertain. Between the trimmed V and J ends, which lost 3 bases and 2 bases, there was a span of 2 bases. Germline-derived CDR1 and CDR2 are WNHNN and SYGVQD (reference sequence). This CDR3 is built from 12 residues. The chain's CDR3 is CASSDPGNTIYF. As DNA, the CDR3 is TGCGCCAGCAGTGACCCTGGAAACACCATATATTTT.

This clone occurred a few times. This sequence joins TRBV28 and TRBJ2-7; 7 nucleotides align to TRBD1. The CDR3 has 14 residues. The germline V gene has CDR1 MDHEN and CDR2 SYDVKM. The J segment lost 4 bases and the V segment lost 4 bases, leaving 7 bases of the junction unmatched. This CDR3 reads CASSSQGHRYEQYF. The CDR3 region has the DNA TGTGCCAGCAGTTCACAGGGGCATCGGTACGAGCAGTACTTC.

This clone was seen once. The gene calls are TRBV2 and TRBJ2-5; D is undetermined. V was trimmed by 6 bases and J by 1 base, leaving 6 bases between them. Germline V gene sequence: CDR1 SNHLY, CDR2 FYNNEI. The CDR3 loop spans 12 amino acids. CDR3 residues: CASRPLQETQYF. The CDR3 nucleotides are TGTGCCAGCAGGCCCCTCCAAGAGACCCAGTACTTC.

This chain uses TRBV18 with TRBJ1-2; 7 bases fit TRBD1. CDR1 KGHSH and CDR2 LQKENI come from the germline V gene. The CDR3 is 15 residues long. V shed 4 bases, J shed 4 bases, and the junction held 9 bases outside the gene matches. The CDR3 bases are TGTGCCAGCTCACAACAGGGGACTCCCGTCTATGGCTACACCTTC. It encodes CASSQQGTPVYGYTF.

The chain carries TRBV6-1 and TRBJ1-2; D gene ambiguous. CDR3 length: 14 amino acids. Germline CDR1 reads MNHNS; CDR2 reads SASEGT. V lost 2 bases and J lost 3, with 10 bases in between. The CDR3 coding sequence is TGTGCCAGCAGTGAAACTGGAGCGGACTATGGCTACACCTTC. It encodes CASSETGADYGYTF.

The chain is built from TRBV6-1 and TRBJ2-7; 8 positions match TRBD1. The trim removed 4 bases at V and 2 bases at J, leaving 4 bases unmatched. This CDR3 has 14 amino acids. Germline loops: CDR1 MNHNS, CDR2 SASEGT. CDR3 nucleotides: TGTGCCAGCAGTGGCCGGGACAGGACCTACGAGCAGTACTTC. Translating gives CASSGRDRTYEQYF.

The chain employs TRBV4-2 and TRBJ1-1; D possibly corresponds to TRBD1 (6 bases). The CDR3 is 15 amino acids. V lost 3 bases and J 6 bases, leaving 17 bases between the germline ends. The germline CDR1 and CDR2 sequences are LGHNA and YNFKEQ. The CDR3, as DNA: TGTGCCAGCAGCCATTCTTCCCCTGGGGGCGCTGAAGCTTTCTTT. It encodes CASSHSSPGGAEAFF.

This chain links TRBV18 with TRBJ1-5, with 7 bases matching TRBD1. With 6 bases clipped from V and 4 bases from J, the junction kept 3 bases outside the gene matches. This CDR3 has 13 residues. Looked up from germline, CDR1 is KGHSH and CDR2 is LQKENI. CDR3: CASSQGENQPQHF. Written as DNA, the CDR3 is TGTGCCAGCTCTCAGGGGGAAAATCAGCCCCAGCATTTT.

This clone was seen more than once but under ten times. This chain joins TRBV2 and TRBJ1-5, with D possibly being TRBD1 (5 bases). V lost 0 bases to trimming and J lost 4 bases, with 16 bases between them. This CDR3 spans 17 amino acids. Germline V lookup: CDR1 SNHLY, CDR2 FYNNEI. The CDR3 nucleotides read TGTGCCAGCAGTGAAGCGCTGGGGCCTAATATTAATCAGCCCCAGCATTTT. Translated: CASSEALGPNINQPQHF.